What follows are 4 T cell receptor beta chains derived from one specimen sequenced in a study of regulatory T cells in long-lasting Graves disease. CDR3 regions were amplified by Arm-PCR using iRepertoire HTBI primers to build TCR beta libraries. TCRdb re-analysed the multiplex PCR reads in MiXCR, keeping a single row per CDR3 protein. Counted here are 420,000 or so distinct CDR3 sequences, about 15% occurring once; the ten biggest clones make up roughly 23%. The time point here: newly diagnosed GD, antithyroid drugs for less than 3 months. Extracted PBMC RNA gave rise to the TCR library. These same records also appear under a second study, on T cells in Graves' hyperthyroidism and ophthalmopathy.

Sample: peripheral blood mononuclear cells (PBMCs), taken at new diagnosis, from a patient treated with antithyroid drugs. The receptors derive from a woman aged 18-29 years with Graves disease.

Ten or more counts support this clonotype. The genes are TRBV20-1 and TRBJ2-7; D gene unclear. The CDR3 runs 13 residues. Looked up from germline, CDR1 is DFQATT and CDR2 is SNEGSKA (reference sequence). V shed 3 bases and J shed 0 bases, with 9 bases lying between them. CDR3 bases: TGCAGTGCTAGCCATCCAGTCTCCTACGAGCAGTACTTC. It codes for CSASHPVSYEQYF.

The sample holds a few counts of this clonotype. The chain joins TRBV10-2 to TRBJ2-5; 10 bases agree with TRBD1. V shed 3 bases and J 3 bases; nucleotides not matched to a gene: 7. Per germline, CDR1 WSHSY and CDR2 SAAADI. The CDR3 extends over 16 amino acids. CDR3 bases: TGCGCCAGCAGTGATAGGGTCGGGACAGGGGAAGAGACCCAGTACTTC. Its protein product is CASSDRVGTGEETQYF.

This clonotype was detected only a few times. V gene TRBV6-9 combines with J gene TRBJ1-1; D unclear. The germline V gene has CDR1 MNHGY and CDR2 SVAAGI. Trimming took 3 bases from V and 4 from J, leaving 15 bases between them. The CDR3 covers 15 residues. CDR3 sequence: CASSYSQVSGTEAFF. DNA of the CDR3: TGTGCCAGCAGTTACTCCCAGGTCAGTGGCACTGAAGCTTTCTTT.

The rearrangement uses TRBV6-2 or TRBV6-3 and TRBJ2-1; possibly TRBD2 for D (6 bases). The CDR3 length is 14 residues. Germline V lookup: CDR1 MNHEY, CDR2 SVGEGT. V lost 2 bases, J lost 10 bases, and 15 bases lay in between. CDR3 bases: TGTGCCAGCAGTTACCGGGACCCCGCGGGAGAGCAGTTCTTC. Its protein product is CASSYRDPAGEQFF.